This T cell receptor (beta chain) was sequenced during a study of OX40 agonist ivuxolimab in advanced cancers. For the wider study: The costimulatory receptor OX40 (CD134) was targeted by ivuxolimab, a fully human IgG2 agonistic monoclonal antibody. Intravenous ivuxolimab was administered to patients every 2 weeks at six dose levels: 0.01, 0.1, 0.3, 1.5, 3 and 10 mg/kg. Of the roughly 54 patients in dose escalation, 19 had hepatocellular carcinoma, roughly 15 had melanoma, 9 had renal cell carcinoma and 9 had head and neck cancer. In the dose-escalation cohort, over 65% of patients were male, and the mean age was around 60 years, with a range of about 20 to 90. Patients were allowed to have had prior anti-PD-1, anti-PD-L1 or anti-CTLA-4 therapy, and around two fifths of the dose-escalation patients had been treated with checkpoint inhibitors. Partial responses were achieved by three dose-escalation patients, of whom one had hepatocellular carcinoma and two had cutaneous melanoma. The point of sequencing TCRbeta in the periphery was to test whether ivuxolimab changed TCR sequence diversity and drove clonal T-cell expansion. The paper reports the monotherapy dose-escalation portion (N of about 47 patients) of the phase I ivuxolimab trial. Summary of the overall study and its limitations: At doses from 0.1 to 3.0 mg/kg, clonal expansion was seen in both CD4+ and CD8+ blood T cells between baseline and week 6. The antigen specificity of the clonally expanded peripheral T cells was not determined. On average, CD8+ T cells showed more expanded clones than CD4+ T cells after ivuxolimab. In the 0.1-3.0 mg/kg groups, partial responders were among the patients with the lowest normalized peripheral clonal expansion, particularly in CD8+ T cells. Low levels of normalized T-cell clonal expansion were also seen in some patients who did not respond.

The CDR3 runs 16 residues from the cysteine to the phenylalanine. Only the CDR3 portion is preserved as DNA: 48 bases, with reading frame beginning at the first base. V is clipped by 3 bases and J by 7 bases, and the sequence between their germline boundaries is 21 bases long. From the germline V gene, CDR1 is SGHTA and CDR2 is FQGNSA. Genomic DNA was isolated from the sorted cells so that the TCRbeta CDR3 region could be sequenced. The immunoSEQ Assay was used to sequence the TCRbeta CDR3 regions. TCRdb obtained this table from immuneACCESS and retained in-frame rearrangements with V and J assigned. These tables miss some clones; where compared with another copy, unresolved V genes account for less than half of the shortfall, and the remainder is unexplained. The sample table contains 66,000 or so clones; only one count was recorded for around 84% of them. Over 4% of the sample is held by the ten biggest clonotypes.

Patients with autoimmune disease history or receiving systemic immunosuppression were excluded from the trial. Peripheral blood for TCR sequencing was drawn from every dose cohort at baseline, at cycle 4 day 1 and at cycle 7 day 1. Samples were obtained from an open-label, multicenter, first-in-human phase I dose-escalation trial of ivuxolimab. The trial enrolled adults with locally advanced or metastatic head and neck squamous cell, hepatocellular, melanoma or renal cell carcinoma. Before TCR sequencing, CD4+ T cells and CD8+ T cells from peripheral blood were sorted into separate populations. About this clone itself: Its antigen is unknown. No base quality information exists; no much larger clone differs at one position.

The origin of this receptor is an adult with an advanced solid tumor such as melanoma, head and neck, liver or kidney cancer. In this chain, TRBV7-2 is recombined with TRBJ1-2; the D gene lacks a confident call. Here the sequenced sample was CD4+ or CD8+ T cells sorted from blood, taken in a trial of the OX40 agonist ivuxolimab. CDR3 region: CASSFQAGLEGGGYTF. The DNA sequence is TGTGCCAGCAGCTTTCAAGCCGGCCTAGAAGGCGGTGGCTACACCTTC.